The sequence of this T cell receptor (beta chain) was determined in a study of T cell repertoires in cytomegalovirus infection. Study in general: Public TCR beta signature analysis indicated the presence of both CMV infection and matching HLA type. General observations from the study: Public TCR beta family frequency separated CMV-and-HLA carriers, including in an independent cohort. HLA-C-restricted CMV-specific TCR beta clonotypes were dominant in the ex vivo response.

As concerns this clonotype: Its antigen is as yet unknown.

Looked up from germline, CDR1 is MDHEN and CDR2 is SYDVKM. The CDR3 extends over 19 amino acids. V shed 6 bases, J shed 0 bases, and the junction held 15 bases outside the gene matches. TCRdb re-called the reads with MiXCR, one entry per CDR3 protein. The repertoire includes a few hundred thousand distinct CDR3 sequences, 15% to 20% of them detected once, and about 10% sits in the top ten. The TCR sequence derives from a human donor in good health (CMV status not recorded). Some clones in this sample may be carry-over from other donors' samples. The V and J genes are TRBV28 and TRBJ2-1; TRBD1 aligns across 9 bases. The specimen was PBMCs. Written as DNA, the CDR3 is TGTGCCAGCAGAAGCCCCCAACCGGGACAGGGTCCCTCCTACAATGAGCAGTTCTTC. Translating it yields CASRSPQPGQGPSYNEQFF.